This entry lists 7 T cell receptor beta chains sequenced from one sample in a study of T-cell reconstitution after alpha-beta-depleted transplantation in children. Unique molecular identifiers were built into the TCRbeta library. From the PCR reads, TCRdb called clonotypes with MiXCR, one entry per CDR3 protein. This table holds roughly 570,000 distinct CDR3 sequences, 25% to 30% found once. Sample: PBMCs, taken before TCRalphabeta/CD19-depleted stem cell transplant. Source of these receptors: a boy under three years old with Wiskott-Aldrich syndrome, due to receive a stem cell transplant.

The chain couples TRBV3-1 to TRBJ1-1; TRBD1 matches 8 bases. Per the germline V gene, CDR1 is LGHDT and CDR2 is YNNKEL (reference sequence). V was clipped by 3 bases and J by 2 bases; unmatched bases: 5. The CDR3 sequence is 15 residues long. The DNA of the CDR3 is TGTGCCAGCAGCCAGTGGGACAGGAGAAACACTGAAGCTTTCTTT. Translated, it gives CASSQWDRRNTEAFF.

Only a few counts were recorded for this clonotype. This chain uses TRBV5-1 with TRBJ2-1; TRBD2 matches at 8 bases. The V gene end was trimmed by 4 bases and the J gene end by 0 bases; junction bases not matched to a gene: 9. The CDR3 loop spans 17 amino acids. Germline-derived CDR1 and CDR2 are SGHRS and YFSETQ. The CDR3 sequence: CASSQSSGSLSYNEQFF. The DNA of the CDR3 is TGCGCCAGCAGCCAATCTAGCGGGTCCCTCTCCTACAATGAGCAGTTCTTC.

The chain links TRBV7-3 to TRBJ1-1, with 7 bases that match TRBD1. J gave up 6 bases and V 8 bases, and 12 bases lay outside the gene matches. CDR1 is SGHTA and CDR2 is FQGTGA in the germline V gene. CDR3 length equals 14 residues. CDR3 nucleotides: TGTGCCAGCCGGCCTATTACAGGGGCCTCTGAAGCTTTCTTT. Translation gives CASRPITGASEAFF.

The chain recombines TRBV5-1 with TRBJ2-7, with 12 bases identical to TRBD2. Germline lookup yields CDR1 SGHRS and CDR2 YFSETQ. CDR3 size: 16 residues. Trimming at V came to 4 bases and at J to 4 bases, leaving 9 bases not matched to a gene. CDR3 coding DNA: TGCGCCAGCAGCACAGCGACTAGCGGGAGAGTATACGAGCAGTACTTC. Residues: CASSTATSGRVYEQYF.

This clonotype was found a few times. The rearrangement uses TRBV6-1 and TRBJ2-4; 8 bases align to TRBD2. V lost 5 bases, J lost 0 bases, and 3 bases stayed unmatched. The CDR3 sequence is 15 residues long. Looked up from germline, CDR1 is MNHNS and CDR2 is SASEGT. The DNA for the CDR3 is TGTGCCAGCAGTCCGGGAGGGAGAGCCAAAAACATTCAGTACTTC. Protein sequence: CASSPGGRAKNIQYF.

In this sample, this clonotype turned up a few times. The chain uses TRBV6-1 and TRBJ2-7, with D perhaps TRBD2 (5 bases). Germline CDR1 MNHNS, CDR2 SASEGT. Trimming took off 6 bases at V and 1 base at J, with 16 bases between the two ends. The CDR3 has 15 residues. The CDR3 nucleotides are TGTGCCAGCAGCGTGGACTCTGGCAGGTCCTACGAGCAGTACTTC. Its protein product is CASSVDSGRSYEQYF.

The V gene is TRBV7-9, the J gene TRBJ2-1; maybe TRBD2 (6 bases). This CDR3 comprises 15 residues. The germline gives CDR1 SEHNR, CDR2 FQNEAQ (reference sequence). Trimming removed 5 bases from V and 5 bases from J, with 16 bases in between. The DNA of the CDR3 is TGTGCCAGCAGCCCCCGGGAGCGGGCCCACAATGAGCAGTTCTTC. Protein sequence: CASSPRERAHNEQFF. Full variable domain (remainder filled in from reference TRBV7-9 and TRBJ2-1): DTGVSQNPRHKITKRGQNVTFRCDPISEHNRLYWYRQTLGQGPEFLTYFQNEAQLEKSRLLSDRFSAERPKGSFSTLEIQRTEQGDSAMYLCASSPRERAHNEQFFGPGTRLTVL.